The subject of this entry is one T cell receptor (beta chain). Its cognate antigen has yet to be identified. No much larger clonotype is one base removed from it; base qualities were not supplied. The data stem from a study of CD4+ T cells in melanoma (dated by TCRdb to the early 2020s). In the study overall: Neoantigen-specific CD4+ T cells in human melanoma were what the study investigated. General study outcomes and caveats: Neoantigen-specific CD4+ T cells in melanoma were reported to have a range of differentiation states. The report described a correlation between neoantigen-specific CD4+ T cells and the function of CD8+ T cells, macrophages and B cells.

Library preparation was by the immunoSEQ multiplex PCR assay. TCRdb provides this immuneACCESS table in a form limited to in-frame rearrangements. Some clones are lacking; in checked studies, under half of them reflect an unresolved V gene, and why the rest are absent is not known. Across this sample there are roughly 16,000 clones, with roughly 76% seen only once. The ten largest clones take up about an eighth of the sample. CDR1 MNHEY and CDR2 SMNVEV are derived from the germline V gene (reference sequence). The CDR3 holds 15 amino acids from the cysteine to the phenylalanine. Only CDR3 DNA remains: 45 bases, in frame from the first base. V loses 5 bases, J loses 1 base, and the germline ends lie 14 bases apart. Donors were patients with melanoma.

The sample taken for sequencing was cells from a culture (not recorded whether cultured in vitro). Rearrangement joined TRBV27 to TRBJ1-1, with an unclear D gene assignment. The sequence came from a human donor with melanoma. The CDR3 protein sequence reads: CASSPLVARNTEAFF. The nucleotide sequence reads as follows: TGTGCCAGCAGTCCACTAGTCGCCCGGAACACTGAAGCTTTCTTT.